The clone carrying this T cell receptor beta chain appeared once. Described time point: inflamed ileum from the surgical specimen. Repertoires were generated with immunoSEQ multiplex PCR, while TCRdb's copy carries only in-frame clones and drops some. Among about 7,800 clones listed, around 85% were seen once. J gave up 2 bases and V 0 bases, and 3 bases lay outside the gene matches. The germline gives CDR1 WSHSY, CDR2 SAAADI. The CDR3 is 16 amino acids. The data are from a study of T cell repertoires in ileal Crohn's disease. The sequenced sample consisted of ileal tissue. The V gene is TRBV10-2, the J gene TRBJ2-1; 8 bases are shared with TRBD2. The sequence derives from an adult with Crohn's disease. CDR3 DNA sequence: TGCGCCAGCAGTGAGTCCGGGACTAGGCCCTACAATGAGCAGTTCTTC. Residues: CASSESGTRPYNEQFF.